The TCR beta chain under discussion was sequenced for a study of siplizumab effects on memory and regulatory T cells. Overall study findings and caveats: Phenotypic classification as naive or memory proved unattainable for roughly 75-97% of proliferating CD4+ or CD8+ clones.

For every sample, about 10^5 TCR templates were assayed. Produced via immunoSEQ multiplex PCR; TCRdb's table is partial and in-frame only. This sample has 80,000 to 130,000 clones; about 90% occur once, and the top ten carry roughly 2.5%. For this clone: Antigen unknown.

The CDR3 covers 14 residues. V gave up 8 bases and J gave up 1 base; unmatched junction bases: 6. CDR1 ENHRY and CDR2 SYGVKD come from the germline V gene. The sequence came from a human donor in good health. Some clones in this sample may be carry-over from other donors' samples. Sequenced input: CD4+ T cells sorted from blood. The genes are TRBV10-3 and TRBJ2-7; 9 bases map to TRBD2. The CDR3 loop is CAIAGGGRSYEQYF. For the CDR3, the DNA is TGTGCCATCGCGGGAGGGGGACGATCCTACGAGCAGTACTTC.